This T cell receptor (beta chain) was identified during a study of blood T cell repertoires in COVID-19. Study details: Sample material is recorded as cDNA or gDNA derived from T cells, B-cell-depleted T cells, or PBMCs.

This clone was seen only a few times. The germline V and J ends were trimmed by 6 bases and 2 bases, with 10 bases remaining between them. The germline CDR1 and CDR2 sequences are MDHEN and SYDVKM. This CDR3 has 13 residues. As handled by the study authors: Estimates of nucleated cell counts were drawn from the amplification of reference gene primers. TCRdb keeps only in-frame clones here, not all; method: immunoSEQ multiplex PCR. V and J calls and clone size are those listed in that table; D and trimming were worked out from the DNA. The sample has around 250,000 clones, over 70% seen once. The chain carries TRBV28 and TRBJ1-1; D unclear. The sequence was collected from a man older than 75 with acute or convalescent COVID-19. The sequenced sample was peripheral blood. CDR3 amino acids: CASSTRENTEAFF. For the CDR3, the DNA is TGTGCCAGCAGCACTCGGGAAAACACTGAAGCTTTCTTT.